This entry describes one T cell receptor beta chain. These data come from a study of blood T cell repertoires in COVID-19. Study-level background: Acute-phase and convalescent COVID-19 samples originated in the United States, Italy and Spain. The analysed material was cDNA or gDNA that came from T cells, B-cell-depleted T cells, or PBMCs.

Individuals drawn from around 25 US areas were about 18 to 95 years old. Recovered status in Cohort 3 required two negative PCRs, clearance, or symptom resolution. Clones were sequenced by immunoSEQ multiplex PCR, and TCRdb holds only the in-frame ones, with some missing. The sample lists roughly 190,000 clones, about nine tenths occurring once. The germline gives CDR1 KGHSY, CDR2 FQNENV. V lost 4 bases, J lost 3 bases, and 6 bases stayed unmatched. The CDR3 consists of 16 residues. This TCR was recovered from a woman under 30 who had recovered from COVID-19. Sequencing input: PBMCs or T cells enriched from blood (not recorded which). The chain is built from TRBV16 and TRBJ2-5, with TRBD2 matching 12 bases. CDR3 loop: CASSPYRLAGEETQYF. CDR3 coding DNA: TGTGCCAGCAGCCCATATCGACTAGCGGGAGAAGAGACCCAGTACTTC. Looking up the rest from reference TRBV16 and TRBJ2-5 gives the full variable domain: GEEVAQTPKHLVRGEGQKAKLYCAPIKGHSYVFWYQQVLKNEFKFLISFQNENVFDETGMPKERFSAKCLPNSPCSLEIQATKLEDSAVYFCASSPYRLAGEETQYFGPGTRLLVL.